The source of this TCR beta chain is a study of cytomegalovirus exposure and HLA in healthy donors. Comments on this clone: Its antigen is still unknown.

The CDR3 extends over 15 amino acids. V lost 1 base to trimming and J lost 0 bases, with 10 bases between them. From germline, CDR1 is SGHAT and CDR2 FQNNGV. Use of 60 Vbeta and 13 Jbeta primers characterized the PCR. Measured with immunoSEQ multiplex PCR; TCRdb has only the in-frame clones, and not every one. The sample gives about 270,000 clones, under 80% of which show up once; approximately 2.3% is in the top ten. Study-level points and caveats: Follow-up analysis later connected one missense variant in DCLRE1C with trimming of TCR beta V- and J-genes. The study listed around 150 cytomegalovirus-associated TCR beta chains.

Input material: PBMCs. J is TRBJ2-7 and V is TRBV11-2, with a weak D call TRBD2 (5 bases). This receptor was identified in a female donor in good health and CMV-seronegative. In nucleotides, the CDR3 is TGTGCCAGCAGCTTAGTCGCGGGTCCCTCCTACGAGCAGTACTTC. Its protein product is CASSLVAGPSYEQYF.